This T cell receptor beta chain derives from a study of lymphopenia after photon versus proton radiotherapy. General study results and limits: After the lymphocyte nadir, photon-treated repertoires showed oligoclonal expansion, especially of CD8+ Temra cells. Under photons, naive T cells and diversity fell while effector/memory populations rose.

As to this clone: Its cognate antigen is unknown.

This CDR3 has 13 amino acids. V lost 4 bases, J lost 2 bases, and 6 bases lay in between. Per the germline V gene, CDR1 is SNHLY and CDR2 is FYNNEI. Some clones are missing from TCRdb's copy, which holds only in-frame ones; the method was immunoSEQ multiplex PCR. The sample records 15,000 or so clones, around 83% being singletons. The J gene is TRBJ2-4, the V gene TRBV2; D unclear. The input for sequencing was peripheral blood, taken from a patient treated with proton-based radiotherapy. The receptor was isolated from a man aged 70-80 years with pancreatic cancer. The CDR3 here is CASSVGTKNIQYF. CDR3 DNA: TGTGCCAGCAGTGTGGGGACCAAAAACATTCAGTACTTC.